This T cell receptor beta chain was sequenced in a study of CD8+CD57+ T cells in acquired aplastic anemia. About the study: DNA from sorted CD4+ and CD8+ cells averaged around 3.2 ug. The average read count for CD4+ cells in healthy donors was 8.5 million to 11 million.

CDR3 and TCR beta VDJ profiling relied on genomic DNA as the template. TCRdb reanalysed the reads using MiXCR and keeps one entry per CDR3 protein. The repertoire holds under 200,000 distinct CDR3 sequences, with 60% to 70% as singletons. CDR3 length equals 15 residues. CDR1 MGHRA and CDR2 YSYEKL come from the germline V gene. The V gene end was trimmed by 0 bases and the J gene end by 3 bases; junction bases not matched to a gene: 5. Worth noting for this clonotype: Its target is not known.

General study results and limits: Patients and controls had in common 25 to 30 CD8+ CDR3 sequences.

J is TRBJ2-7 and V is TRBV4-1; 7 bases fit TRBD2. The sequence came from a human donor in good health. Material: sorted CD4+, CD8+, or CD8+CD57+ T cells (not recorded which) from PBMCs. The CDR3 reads CASSQDGGGNYEQYF. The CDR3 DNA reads TGCGCCAGCAGCCAAGATGGGGGAGGGAACTACGAGCAGTACTTC.